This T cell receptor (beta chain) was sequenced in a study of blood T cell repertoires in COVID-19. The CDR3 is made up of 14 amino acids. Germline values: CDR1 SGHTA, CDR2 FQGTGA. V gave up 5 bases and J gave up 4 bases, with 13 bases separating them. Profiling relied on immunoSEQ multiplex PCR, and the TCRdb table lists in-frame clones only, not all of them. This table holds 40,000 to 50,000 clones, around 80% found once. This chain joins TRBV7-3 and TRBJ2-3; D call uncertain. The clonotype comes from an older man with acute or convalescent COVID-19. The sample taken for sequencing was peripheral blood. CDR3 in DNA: TGTGCCAGCAGCCCTCACAGTATCGCAGATACGCAGTATTTT. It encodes CASSPHSIADTQYF.